The clone carrying this T cell receptor beta chain was seen repeatedly, ten times or more. Its antigen is undetermined. The read ends 3 residues before the CDR3 terminus; that terminus is restored from the germline J gene. The entry originates in a study of T cell clonality in common variable immunodeficiency. Study-wide results and caveats: CVID subjects showed higher TCRbeta clonality than healthy controls. Compared with controls, CVID subjects had fewer shared TCRbeta clones.

Heparinized whole blood, 5 to 8 ml, came from each donor. This CDR3 is built from 16 residues. Germline V lookup: CDR1 SGHRS, CDR2 YFSETQ. Losses at the gene ends were 2 bases for V and 5 bases for J; bases not matched to a gene: 1. Sequenced by immunoSEQ multiplex PCR; TCRdb stores in-frame clones only, minus some. The record shows roughly 60,000 clones for this sample, with no singletons present. This TCR was sampled from a person aged 18 to 75 in good health. The chain carries TRBV5-1 and TRBJ2-2, with 15 bases lining up with TRBD2. Sequenced input: peripheral blood mononuclear cells. CDR3 DNA (partial): TGCGCCAGCAGCTTCGGGACTAGCGGGAGGACCGGGGAG. Translation: CASSFGTSGRTGE. The whole CDR3 reads CASSFGTSGRTGELFF.